Listed below are T cell receptor beta chains from one sample, sequenced in a study of blood T cell repertoires in COVID-19. TCRdb's table, derived via immunoSEQ multiplex PCR, lists solely in-frame clones and lacks some. Here the sample spans approximately 170,000 clones, roughly 88% being singletons. The source material was peripheral blood. These receptors originate from a man aged 55 to 70 who had recovered from COVID-19. The CDR3 runs from the conserved cysteine through the conserved F or W. The D gene is left open where the match is weak. Clone sizes are given selectively: once, few, many, or a class where the clone is expanded.

cdr3_nt,cdr3_aa,clone_size,d_call,v_call,j_call
TGTGCCAGAAGCCAAGGGAGGGCCGGCTACACCTTC,CARSQGRAGYTF,.,.,TRBV7-5,TRBJ1-2
TGTGCCAGCAGGGGACTAGGAGGCTCCTACAATGAGCAGTTCTTC,CASRGLGGSYNEQFF,.,TRBD2,TRBV2,TRBJ2-1
TGTGCCAGCAGGGGGGGGGTAGTGTCCTATGGCTACACCTTC,CASRGGVVSYGYTF,few,.,TRBV3-1/TRBV3-2,TRBJ1-2
TGTGCCAGCAGCTTTAGCGGGGGGGCCAATGAGCAGTTCTTC,CASSFSGGANEQFF,once,TRBD2,TRBV7-2,TRBJ2-1
TGCGCCAGCGGCCCTAGCGGGGCTCTCGAGCAGTACTTC,CASGPSGALEQYF,once,TRBD2,TRBV5-1,TRBJ2-7
TGCGCCAGCAGCTTGGCGCGGCAGGGAAATGATGGCTACACCTTC,CASSLARQGNDGYTF,.,.,TRBV5-1,TRBJ1-2
TGTGCCAGCATAAATCAGGGACAGGGGTTTACTGAAGCTTTCTTT,CASINQGQGFTEAFF,.,TRBD1,TRBV6-5,TRBJ1-1
TGTGCCAGTAGTATAGCAGGGGGAAAGAGTTACGAGCAGTACTTC,CASSIAGGKSYEQYF,.,TRBD1,TRBV19,TRBJ2-7
TGTGCCAGCAGCTCCGGACTAGGGACAGATACGCAGTATTTT,CASSSGLGTDTQYF,.,TRBD2,TRBV7-3,TRBJ2-3
TGCGCCAGCACTCCCACAGGGGGCAAGAACACTGAAGCTTTCTTT,CASTPTGGKNTEAFF,.,TRBD1,TRBV10-1,TRBJ1-1
TGTGCCAGTAGTGCCGACGGAGTTCAAGAGACCCAGTACTTC,CASSADGVQETQYF,.,.,TRBV19,TRBJ2-5
TGCGCCAGCAGCTTGATATCAGGGAACTATGGCTACACCTTC,CASSLISGNYGYTF,.,.,TRBV5-1,TRBJ1-2
TGTGCCAGCTCACCAGGGCTAGCCAGCTACGAGCAGTACTTC,CASSPGLASYEQYF,.,.,TRBV18,TRBJ2-7
TGTGCCAGCAGCTTAAACGACAGGGAAGGTGGCTACACCTTC,CASSLNDREGGYTF,.,TRBD1,TRBV7-3,TRBJ1-2
TGTGCCAGCTCCGCCCAACCGGGGACAGATACCAACTATGGCTACACCTTC,CASSAQPGTDTNYGYTF,.,TRBD1,TRBV25-1,TRBJ1-2
TGTGCCAGCAGCCAGCCGACAGGGAGAGCTTTCTTT,CASSQPTGRAFF,.,TRBD1,TRBV3-1/TRBV3-2,TRBJ1-1
TGTGCTAGCAGCTTAGGGGCTAGCGGGCGATCAGCCCTTTCCGGGGAGCTGTTTTTT,CASSLGASGRSALSGELFF,.,TRBD2,TRBV7-7,TRBJ2-2
TGTGCCAGCAGCAGAGGGGGACAGGGGGTAGGAGATACGCAGTATTTT,CASSRGGQGVGDTQYF,.,TRBD1,TRBV7-3,TRBJ2-3
TGTGCCAGCAGCTTAGGGACAGACTATGGCTACACCTTC,CASSLGTDYGYTF,.,.,TRBV7-2,TRBJ1-2
TGTGCCAGCAGACCCCGGACAGGGACGGCGAGGGCTAATGAAAAACTGTTTTTT,CASRPRTGTARANEKLFF,.,TRBD1,TRBV27,TRBJ1-4
TGCGCCAGCAGCCAAGAGCCTGGGGGGGCAGATACGCAGTATTTT,CASSQEPGGADTQYF,once,TRBD2,TRBV4-3,TRBJ2-3
TGTGCCATCAGCAGGGATCTTTCCTATTATGAGCAGTTCTTC,CAISRDLSYYEQFF,.,.,TRBV10-3,TRBJ2-1
TGTGCCAGCAGTTCCGGGACAGGGGTTCGATTGGGCTACACCTTC,CASSSGTGVRLGYTF,.,TRBD1,TRBV27,TRBJ1-2
TGTGCCAGCAGTTACTCGCAGAGGGGGCAGCCCCAGCATTTT,CASSYSQRGQPQHF,once,.,TRBV6-5,TRBJ1-5
TGTGCCAGCAGTTTACCCGGTACGGGGGGGTTCTTC,CASSLPGTGGFF,.,TRBD2,TRBV12-3/TRBV12-4,TRBJ2-1
TGTGCCAGCAGCATAGCGGGGGGGGACAATGAGCAGTTCTTC,CASSIAGGDNEQFF,.,TRBD2,TRBV6-6,TRBJ2-1
TGCGCCAGCAGCTCCGTGGCCCATGGAGGGACCGGGGAGCTGTTTTTT,CASSSVAHGGTGELFF,few,.,TRBV5-1,TRBJ2-2
TGTGCCAGCAGCGGGGACAGAGCCTACGAGCAGTACTTC,CASSGDRAYEQYF,.,TRBD1,TRBV7-9,TRBJ2-7
TGTGCCAGCAGCCGACAGGGGATCCCCTATGGCTACACCTTC,CASSRQGIPYGYTF,.,TRBD1,TRBV7-9,TRBJ1-2
TGCAGCGTTCTGACACCTCGGGAGACCCAGTACTTC,CSVLTPRETQYF,.,.,TRBV29-1,TRBJ2-5
TGTGCCAGCAGCCTTACAACAGGGGGCGGCTCAGATACGCAGTATTTT,CASSLTTGGGSDTQYF,.,TRBD1,TRBV7-8,TRBJ2-3
TGCGCCAGCAGCCCGGGACAGGGGGCTGGAAACACCATATATTTT,CASSPGQGAGNTIYF,.,TRBD1,TRBV5-1,TRBJ1-3
TGCGCCAGCAGCTCGACAACTGAAGCTTTCTTT,CASSSTTEAFF,.,.,TRBV5-1,TRBJ1-1
TGTGCCAGCAGACCTGCCGGGACAGAGTACAATGAGCAGTTCTTC,CASRPAGTEYNEQFF,.,TRBD1,TRBV9,TRBJ2-1
TGCAGCGTTGAACGCGGGGCGAGTGAAGCTTTCTTT,CSVERGASEAFF,.,.,TRBV29-1,TRBJ1-1
TGTGCCAGCAGCTTATATGGGGCGGGGGTATCCTATGGCTACACCTTC,CASSLYGAGVSYGYTF,.,.,TRBV7-2,TRBJ1-2
TGTGCCAGCAGCGTCGACAGTAACTATGGCTACACCTTC,CASSVDSNYGYTF,.,.,TRBV9,TRBJ1-2
TGTGCCACCAGCATGGCACAGGGGGACTATGGCTACACCTTC,CATSMAQGDYGYTF,.,TRBD1,TRBV6-5,TRBJ1-2
TGTGCCAGCAGCGTACAGGCTAACACTGAAGCTTTCTTT,CASSVQANTEAFF,.,.,TRBV11-3,TRBJ1-1
TGTGCCAGCAGCTCGACAGCAACTAATGAAAAACTGTTTTTT,CASSSTATNEKLFF,.,.,TRBV5-4,TRBJ1-4
TGTGCCAGCGGCAACAGGGGGCCAGACGAGCAGTACTTC,CASGNRGPDEQYF,.,TRBD1,TRBV2,TRBJ2-7
TGTGCCAGCAGCAAAGAAGGGGGCGGAGAGAACACTGAAGCTTTCTTT,CASSKEGGGENTEAFF,.,.,TRBV21-1,TRBJ1-1
TGTGCCAGTAGTATATACGGGAGATTGACCGGGGAGCTGTTTTTT,CASSIYGRLTGELFF,.,.,TRBV19,TRBJ2-2
TGTGCCAGCAGCGTGGGGGCCTCGGGATTTTATGGCTACACCTTC,CASSVGASGFYGYTF,.,.,TRBV9,TRBJ1-2
TGTGCCAGCAGCTTGGAAGGGAGGGATGAAAAACTGTTTTTT,CASSLEGRDEKLFF,.,.,TRBV5-8,TRBJ1-4
TGTGCCAGCAGCTTAGATCCGGGACAGGGGACCGGGGAGCTGTTTTTT,CASSLDPGQGTGELFF,.,TRBD1,TRBV7-6,TRBJ2-2
TGTGCCAGCAGCTTTGGATTGGCTAGGATTAGCTACACCTTC,CASSFGLARISYTF,.,.,TRBV5-6,TRBJ1-2
TGCGCCAGCAGTCCAGGGGGGCGGGCGGACACTGAAGCTTTCTTT,CASSPGGRADTEAFF,.,TRBD1,TRBV4-3,TRBJ1-1
TGCGCCAGCAGCCATACGACAGTTGTTGTAGCCAAAAACATTCAGTACTTC,CASSHTTVVVAKNIQYF,.,.,TRBV4-3,TRBJ2-4
TGTGCCAGCAGCTTAATGGGCATTTCAGATACGCAGTATTTT,CASSLMGISDTQYF,.,.,TRBV7-3,TRBJ2-3
TGTGCCAGCAGCCCCCGGGACAGGACGAATGAGCAGTTCTTC,CASSPRDRTNEQFF,.,TRBD1,TRBV9,TRBJ2-1
TGTGCCAGCAGCCCCATTAGGGCAGGGGGCGCGGGTGAGACCCAGTACTTC,CASSPIRAGGAGETQYF,.,TRBD1,TRBV7-9,TRBJ2-5
TGTGCCAGCTCCCCGGGATTGGAGACCCAGTACTTC,CASSPGLETQYF,.,.,TRBV19,TRBJ2-5
TGTGCCAGCAGCCCGGGATTGCCTCCTGAGGATACGCAGTATTTT,CASSPGLPPEDTQYF,few,.,TRBV7-3,TRBJ2-3
TGTGCCAGCAGCTCCACAGGGGGCGGAGATACGCAGTATTTT,CASSSTGGGDTQYF,.,TRBD1,TRBV7-6,TRBJ2-3
TGTGCCAGCAGTGTGAGACAGGCCGATTCTGGGGCCAACGTCCTGACTTTC,CASSVRQADSGANVLTF,.,.,TRBV6-1,TRBJ2-6
TGTGCCAGCAGGTTGGGGGCAAACTCCTACAATGAGCAGTTCTTC,CASRLGANSYNEQFF,.,.,TRBV7-3,TRBJ2-1
TGCGCCAGCAGGGTGTCGGGCTCCTACGAGCAGTACTTC,CASRVSGSYEQYF,.,.,TRBV5-1,TRBJ2-7